Reported below is one TCR beta chain. What it binds is not known. These data are taken from a study of T cell responses to AZD1222 COVID-19 vaccine. Study-wide results and caveats: The donor cohort was predominantly white British with a female majority, and clonal diversity may have been underestimated.

Assay used: immunoSEQ multiplex PCR; TCRdb lists only in-frame clones, some missing. This table holds about 180,000 clones, around 90% found once. With 0 bases removed from V and 0 bases from J, the gap between germline ends came to 9 bases. This CDR3 spans 16 amino acids. Germline values: CDR1 SGHRS, CDR2 YFSETQ. The source material was peripheral blood, sampled 28 days after the second AZD1222 dose. The receptor's source is an adult who received the AZD1222 COVID-19 vaccine. The chain is built from TRBV5-1 and TRBJ2-2; TRBD1 might be the D (6 bases). CDR3 bases: TGCGCCAGCAGCTTGGGGCGACAGGCGAACACCGGGGAGCTGTTTTTT. Encoded protein: CASSLGRQANTGELFF.